The rows below give T cell receptor beta chains drawn from one sample of a study of cytomegalovirus exposure and HLA in healthy donors. Produced via immunoSEQ multiplex PCR; TCRdb's table is partial and in-frame only. The sample lists about 260,000 clones, roughly four fifths occurring once. The sequenced sample was PBMCs. The receptors come from a woman in her forties in good health and CMV-seropositive. Each CDR3 is given with its conserved first and last residue. The D gene is left open where the match is weak. The size entry is marked missing in some rows and otherwise reads once, few, many or a size class.

>TRBV6-1|TRBJ2-7|.|TRBD1|13
TGTGCCAGCAGTCGTGGGGACAGTCCGGAGCAGTACTTC
CASSRGDSPEQYF
>TRBV28|TRBJ2-1|.|.|15
TGTGCCAGCAGTTTACTCGGGAACACCTACAATGAGCAGTTCTTC
CASSLLGNTYNEQFF
>TRBV10-2|TRBJ2-1|.|TRBD2|17
TGCGCCAGCAGGGGGACTAGCGGGAGAATGTCCTACAATGAGCAGTTCTTC
CASRGTSGRMSYNEQFF
>TRBV28|TRBJ2-1|.|.|11
TGTGCCAGCAGTCAGGGGGGAGAGCAGTTCTTC
CASSQGGEQFF
>TRBV27|TRBJ1-4|once|.|14
TGTGCCAGCAGTTTACGCAGTACTAATGAAAAACTGTTTTTT
CASSLRSTNEKLFF
>TRBV7-9|TRBJ2-7|.|.|12
TGTGCCAGCAGCTTGGAGGAGTACGAGCAGTACTTC
CASSLEEYEQYF
>TRBV28|TRBJ1-2|.|.|12
TGTGCCAGCAGTTTGGAGGGCTATGGCTACACCTTC
CASSLEGYGYTF
>TRBV6-1|TRBJ2-7|.|TRBD1|15
TGTGCCAGCAGGGGGGGGACAGGGAGGGACCACGAGCAGTACTTC
CASRGGTGRDHEQYF
>TRBV7-2|TRBJ1-1|.|TRBD1|16
TGTGCCAGCAGCCTAAGCCCGACAGGGAGGAACACTGAAGCTTTCTTT
CASSLSPTGRNTEAFF
>TRBV11-2|TRBJ1-3|.|.|15
TGTGCCAGCAGCTTAGACCCAACATCTGGAAACACCATATATTTT
CASSLDPTSGNTIYF
>TRBV11-3|TRBJ2-3|.|.|15
TGTGCCAGCAGCTTAGACGGCAAAGGGGCAGATACGCAGTATTTT
CASSLDGKGADTQYF
>TRBV6-5|TRBJ2-7|.|.|11
TGTGCCAGCAGTGACACTTACGAGCAGTACTTC
CASSDTYEQYF